A selection of T cell receptor beta chains follows, all from one sample in a study of blood T cell repertoires in COVID-19. TCRdb's copy holds only in-frame clones and misses some; the assay was immunoSEQ multiplex PCR. This repertoire shows some 210,000 clones, over 70% found once; its top ten account for under 3.5%. The sequencing input was peripheral blood. The origin of the receptors is a man in his fifties or sixties with active or convalescent COVID-19. Both conserved end residues are part of each CDR3. Fields, in order: D gene, clone size, CDR3 length, V gene, J gene, CDR3 protein, CDR3 DNA. A D gene is named only where the DNA matches it firmly. Expanded clones get a size class; other rows say once, few or many, or leave the size out.

D gene: .; clone size: .; CDR3 length: 15; V gene: TRBV28; J gene: TRBJ2-6; CDR3 protein: CASSHTGTGANVLTF; CDR3 DNA: TGTGCCAGCAGTCACACAGGGACTGGGGCCAACGTCCTGACTTTC
D gene: .; clone size: .; CDR3 length: 14; V gene: TRBV2; J gene: TRBJ2-2; CDR3 protein: CASRTQAGAGELFF; CDR3 DNA: TGTGCCAGCAGGACCCAGGCAGGGGCCGGGGAGCTGTTTTTT
D gene: TRBD1; clone size: .; CDR3 length: 17; V gene: TRBV5-5; J gene: TRBJ1-2; CDR3 protein: CASSFGQGPRIDYGYTF; CDR3 DNA: TGTGCCAGCAGCTTTGGACAGGGACCTCGTATTGACTATGGCTACACCTTC
D gene: .; clone size: .; CDR3 length: 15; V gene: TRBV5-6; J gene: TRBJ2-7; CDR3 protein: CASSILPGSTYEQYF; CDR3 DNA: TGTGCCAGCAGTATCCTGCCGGGGAGCACTTACGAGCAGTACTTC
D gene: TRBD2; clone size: .; CDR3 length: 15; V gene: TRBV5-6; J gene: TRBJ2-1; CDR3 protein: CASSRGLANYNEQFF; CDR3 DNA: TGTGCCAGCAGCCGGGGACTAGCGAACTACAATGAGCAGTTCTTC
D gene: TRBD1; clone size: .; CDR3 length: 13; V gene: TRBV2; J gene: TRBJ1-5; CDR3 protein: CASDNRGSQPQHF; CDR3 DNA: TGTGCCAGCGACAACAGGGGCAGTCAGCCCCAGCATTTT
D gene: .; clone size: .; CDR3 length: 15; V gene: TRBV30; J gene: TRBJ1-6; CDR3 protein: CAWSVQARGNSPLHF; CDR3 DNA: TGTGCCTGGAGTGTCCAAGCCCGGGGTAATTCACCCCTCCACTTT
D gene: .; clone size: .; CDR3 length: 16; V gene: TRBV28; J gene: TRBJ2-7; CDR3 protein: CASSSEGRDNPYEQYF; CDR3 DNA: TGTGCCAGCAGTTCCGAAGGTAGGGACAACCCCTACGAGCAGTACTTC
D gene: TRBD2; clone size: .; CDR3 length: 16; V gene: TRBV9; J gene: TRBJ2-1; CDR3 protein: CASSSGLAGAGNEQFF; CDR3 DNA: TGTGCCAGCAGCTCCGGACTAGCGGGAGCTGGTAATGAGCAGTTCTTC
D gene: TRBD1; clone size: .; CDR3 length: 17; V gene: TRBV6-2/TRBV6-3; J gene: TRBJ1-1; CDR3 protein: CASSYKKGATSGTEAFF; CDR3 DNA: TGTGCCAGCAGTTATAAGAAGGGGGCAACAAGCGGGACTGAAGCTTTCTTT
D gene: TRBD2; clone size: .; CDR3 length: 15; V gene: TRBV6-2/TRBV6-3; J gene: TRBJ2-5; CDR3 protein: CASSSAGTSQETQYF; CDR3 DNA: TGTGCCAGCAGTTCCGCCGGGACTAGCCAAGAGACCCAGTACTTC
D gene: TRBD2; clone size: .; CDR3 length: 15; V gene: TRBV5-1; J gene: TRBJ2-5; CDR3 protein: CASSFGGRSEETQYF; CDR3 DNA: TGCGCCAGCAGCTTCGGCGGGAGGAGTGAAGAGACCCAGTACTTC
D gene: TRBD2; clone size: .; CDR3 length: 19; V gene: TRBV28; J gene: TRBJ2-3; CDR3 protein: CASPSGKFTGPPSTDTQYF; CDR3 DNA: TGTGCCTCACCTAGCGGGAAGTTTACTGGTCCACCTAGCACAGATACGCAGTATTTT
D gene: .; clone size: .; CDR3 length: 14; V gene: TRBV3-1/TRBV3-2; J gene: TRBJ2-7; CDR3 protein: CASSQGIRFYEQYF; CDR3 DNA: TGTGCCAGCAGCCAAGGAATTAGATTCTACGAGCAGTACTTC
D gene: .; clone size: .; CDR3 length: 14; V gene: TRBV6-2/TRBV6-3; J gene: TRBJ1-2; CDR3 protein: CASSWQGHGYGYTF; CDR3 DNA: TGTGCCAGCAGTTGGCAGGGGCATGGCTATGGCTACACCTTC
D gene: TRBD1; clone size: .; CDR3 length: 18; V gene: TRBV5-1; J gene: TRBJ1-3; CDR3 protein: CASSLSPPRTGSGNTIYF; CDR3 DNA: TGCGCCAGCAGCTTGTCCCCACCTCGGACAGGCTCTGGAAACACCATATATTTT
D gene: .; clone size: .; CDR3 length: 13; V gene: TRBV7-9; J gene: TRBJ2-7; CDR3 protein: CASSLSGAYEQYF; CDR3 DNA: TGTGCCAGCAGCTTATCAGGGGCCTACGAGCAGTACTTC
D gene: TRBD2; clone size: .; CDR3 length: 14; V gene: TRBV10-2; J gene: TRBJ2-5; CDR3 protein: CASSEQRGRETQYF; CDR3 DNA: TGCGCCAGCAGTGAGCAGCGGGGGCGAGAGACCCAGTACTTC
D gene: .; clone size: .; CDR3 length: 15; V gene: TRBV19; J gene: TRBJ1-1; CDR3 protein: CASQEGRGSLAEAFF; CDR3 DNA: TGTGCCAGCCAGGAGGGACGGGGGTCATTGGCTGAAGCTTTCTTT
D gene: TRBD2; clone size: .; CDR3 length: 16; V gene: TRBV9; J gene: TRBJ2-3; CDR3 protein: CASSIRTSGITDTQYF; CDR3 DNA: TGTGCCAGCAGCATCAGGACTAGCGGGATCACAGATACGCAGTATTTT
D gene: TRBD1; clone size: .; CDR3 length: 17; V gene: TRBV27; J gene: TRBJ2-2; CDR3 protein: CASSWGQGLANTGELFF; CDR3 DNA: TGTGCCAGCAGTTGGGGACAGGGGTTAGCGAACACCGGGGAGCTGTTTTTT
D gene: TRBD1; clone size: .; CDR3 length: 13; V gene: TRBV30; J gene: TRBJ1-5; CDR3 protein: CAWSRGQNQPQHF; CDR3 DNA: TGTGCCTGGAGTAGGGGACAGAATCAGCCCCAGCATTTT
D gene: TRBD2; clone size: once; CDR3 length: 15; V gene: TRBV18; J gene: TRBJ2-3; CDR3 protein: CASSSGTRGSDTQYF; CDR3 DNA: TGTGCCAGCTCATCCGGGACTAGAGGGTCAGATACGCAGTATTTT
D gene: .; clone size: .; CDR3 length: 17; V gene: TRBV9; J gene: TRBJ1-1; CDR3 protein: CASSVEGEGFMNTEAFF; CDR3 DNA: TGTGCCAGCAGCGTAGAGGGGGAGGGTTTCATGAACACTGAAGCTTTCTTT
D gene: .; clone size: .; CDR3 length: 16; V gene: TRBV19; J gene: TRBJ1-1; CDR3 protein: CASSIVGGQFFDEAFF; CDR3 DNA: TGTGCCAGTAGTATAGTAGGCGGACAGTTCTTTGATGAAGCTTTCTTT
D gene: TRBD1; clone size: .; CDR3 length: 18; V gene: TRBV6-1; J gene: TRBJ2-7; CDR3 protein: CASSEDDDFGQGAYEQYF; CDR3 DNA: TGTGCCAGCAGTGAAGACGATGACTTTGGACAGGGTGCTTACGAGCAGTACTTC
D gene: .; clone size: .; CDR3 length: 15; V gene: TRBV27; J gene: TRBJ1-6; CDR3 protein: CASSPATAADSPLHF; CDR3 DNA: TGTGCCAGCAGTCCCGCGACCGCTGCGGATTCACCCCTCCACTTT
D gene: TRBD1; clone size: .; CDR3 length: 15; V gene: TRBV15; J gene: TRBJ1-4; CDR3 protein: CATSRPGQGKEKLFF; CDR3 DNA: TGTGCCACCAGCAGACCGGGACAGGGAAAAGAAAAACTGTTTTTT
D gene: TRBD2; clone size: .; CDR3 length: 17; V gene: TRBV7-9; J gene: TRBJ2-1; CDR3 protein: CASSWGTSGSLYNEQFF; CDR3 DNA: TGTGCCAGCAGCTGGGGGACTAGCGGCTCACTTTACAATGAGCAGTTCTTC
D gene: TRBD2; clone size: .; CDR3 length: 17; V gene: TRBV5-1; J gene: TRBJ2-5; CDR3 protein: CASSSIGLAGIQETQYF; CDR3 DNA: TGCGCCAGCAGCTCAATAGGACTAGCGGGAATCCAAGAGACCCAGTACTTC
D gene: .; clone size: .; CDR3 length: 20; V gene: TRBV6-6; J gene: TRBJ1-5; CDR3 protein: CASSHYRAGEGGSSNQPQHF; CDR3 DNA: TGTGCCAGCAGCCACTACCGGGCCGGGGAGGGGGGTTCGAGCAATCAGCCCCAGCATTTT
D gene: .; clone size: .; CDR3 length: 18; V gene: TRBV15; J gene: TRBJ2-5; CDR3 protein: CATSRGVLSTGYQETQYF; CDR3 DNA: TGTGCCACCAGCAGAGGGGTTCTCAGCACAGGGTACCAAGAGACCCAGTACTTC